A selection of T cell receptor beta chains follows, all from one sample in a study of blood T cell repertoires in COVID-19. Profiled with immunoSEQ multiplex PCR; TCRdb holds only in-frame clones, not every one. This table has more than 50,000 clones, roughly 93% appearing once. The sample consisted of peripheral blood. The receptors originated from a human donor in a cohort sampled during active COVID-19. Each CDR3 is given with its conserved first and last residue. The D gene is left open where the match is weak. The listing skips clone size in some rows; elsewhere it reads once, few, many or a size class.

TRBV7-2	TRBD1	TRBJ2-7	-	TGTGCCAGCAGCCTAACCGGGACAGTCTCCTACGAGCAGTACTTC	CASSLTGTVSYEQYF
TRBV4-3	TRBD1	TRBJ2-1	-	TGCGCCAGCGGCCGGGACAGGTATTACAATGAGCAGTTCTTC	CASGRDRYYNEQFF
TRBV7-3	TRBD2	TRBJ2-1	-	TGTGCCAGCAGCCCGTTAGCGGGGGTCTACAATGAGCAGTTCTTC	CASSPLAGVYNEQFF
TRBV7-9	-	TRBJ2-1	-	TGTGCCAGCAGCTCGACTAGTCTCCCCTACAATGAGCAGTTCTTC	CASSSTSLPYNEQFF
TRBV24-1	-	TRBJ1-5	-	TGTGCCACCAGGGGCGCTGGCAATCAGCCCCAGCATTTT	CATRGAGNQPQHF
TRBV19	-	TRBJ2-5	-	TGTGCCAGTAGTATGCCGGGGAGAGGTGCCCGCGAAGAGACCCAGTACTTC	CASSMPGRGAREETQYF
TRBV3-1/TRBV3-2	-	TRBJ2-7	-	TGTGCCAGCAGCCAAGGACTGAAGAATCTGTACTACGAGCAGTACTTC	CASSQGLKNLYYEQYF
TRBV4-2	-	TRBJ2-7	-	TGTGCCAGCAGCCTTACAGGTAACGAGCAGTACTTC	CASSLTGNEQYF
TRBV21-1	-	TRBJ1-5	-	TGTGCCAGCAGCAAAGTTCCAGGGGAAAGCAATCAGCCCCAGCATTTT	CASSKVPGESNQPQHF
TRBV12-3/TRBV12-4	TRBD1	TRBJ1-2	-	TGTGCCAGCAGTGACAGGGTTGGCTACACCTTC	CASSDRVGYTF
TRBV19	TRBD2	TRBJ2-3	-	TGTGCCAGTAGTCCGCTAGCGGGAGGGGATACGCAGTATTTT	CASSPLAGGDTQYF
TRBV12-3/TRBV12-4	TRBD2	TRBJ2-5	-	TGTGCCAGCGGCTCTAGCGGGAGTGAGACCCAGTACTTC	CASGSSGSETQYF
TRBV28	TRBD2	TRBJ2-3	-	TGTGCCAGCAGTTCGGGACTAGCTATCACAGATACGCAGTATTTT	CASSSGLAITDTQYF
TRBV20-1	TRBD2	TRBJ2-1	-	TGCAGTGCTAGTGGGGGACTAGCGGTGTACAATGAGCAGTTCTTC	CSASGGLAVYNEQFF
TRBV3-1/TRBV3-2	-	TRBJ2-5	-	TGTGCCAGCAGCCAAGAAGATCCGCGCAGGGTCCAACCAGAGACCCAGTACTTC	CASSQEDPRRVQPETQYF
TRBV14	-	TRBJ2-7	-	TGTGCCAGCAGCCAAGTTCAGGGGATGGCGTACGAGCAGTACTTC	CASSQVQGMAYEQYF
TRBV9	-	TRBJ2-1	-	TGTGCCAGCAGCGTTAGTCGGGAGAGGCACAATGAGCAGTTCTTC	CASSVSRERHNEQFF
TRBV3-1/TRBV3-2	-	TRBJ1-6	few	TGTGCCAGCAGCCAAGGTGTCAGGAATTCACCCCTCCACTTT	CASSQGVRNSPLHF
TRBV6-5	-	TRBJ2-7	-	TGTGCCAGCAGTTATTCACCCCTATTCCAGCAGTACTTC	CASSYSPLFQQYF
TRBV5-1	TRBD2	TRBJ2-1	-	TGCGCCAGCAGCTTGGGAGGTAGCGGGAGTTATAATGAGCAGTTCTTC	CASSLGGSGSYNEQFF
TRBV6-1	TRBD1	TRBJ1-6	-	TGTGCCAGCAGAGAAACCCCGGGACAGGGGCATTCACCCCTCCACTTT	CASRETPGQGHSPLHF
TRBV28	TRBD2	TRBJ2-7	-	TGTGCCAGCCGGGGGGGAACCTACGAGCAGTACTTC	CASRGGTYEQYF
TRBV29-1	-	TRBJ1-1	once	TGCAGCGTTGACCGAGCTTTCTTT	CSVDRAFF
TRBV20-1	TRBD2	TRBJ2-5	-	TGCAGTGCTAGTGGCCAACTAGCGGGTACCCAAGAGACCCAGTACTTC	CSASGQLAGTQETQYF
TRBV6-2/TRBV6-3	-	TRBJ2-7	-	TGTGCCAGCACCCCACCCGACGGAGCCTACGAGCAGTACTTC	CASTPPDGAYEQYF
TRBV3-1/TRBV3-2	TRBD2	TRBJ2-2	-	TGTGCCAGCAGCCAGCGGGAGAAGGCCGGGGAGCTGTTTTTT	CASSQREKAGELFF
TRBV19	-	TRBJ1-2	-	TGTGCCAGTAGTAAGAGCGGGGTCTATGGCTACACCTTC	CASSKSGVYGYTF
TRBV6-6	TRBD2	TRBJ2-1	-	TGTGCCAGCAGTGCGGGCGGGAGGGCTTACAATGAGCAGTTCTTC	CASSAGGRAYNEQFF
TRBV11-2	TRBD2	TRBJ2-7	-	TGTGCCAGCAGCTTAGCCCGGACTAGCGGGAGTCACGAGCAATACTTC	CASSLARTSGSHEQYF
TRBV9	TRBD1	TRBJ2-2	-	TGTGCCAGCAGCCCCCGGACAGGGATGAACACCGGGGAGCTGTTTTTT	CASSPRTGMNTGELFF
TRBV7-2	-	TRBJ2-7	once	TGTGCCAGCAAGGGAGCGGGCCTCTACGAGCAGTACTTC	CASKGAGLYEQYF
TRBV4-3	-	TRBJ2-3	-	TGCGCCAGCAGCCAAGAAATTGGGACTGATACGCAGTATTTT	CASSQEIGTDTQYF
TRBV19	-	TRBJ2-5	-	TGTGCCAGTAGTATTAAATGGGGAGCTCAAGAGACCCAGTACTTC	CASSIKWGAQETQYF
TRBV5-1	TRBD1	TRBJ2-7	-	TGCGCCAGCAGCTTGGGGGACAGGGCGGTTTACGAGCAGTACTTC	CASSLGDRAVYEQYF
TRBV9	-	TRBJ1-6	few	TGTGCCAGCAGCGTAGAACACCTTAATTCACCCCTCCACTTT	CASSVEHLNSPLHF
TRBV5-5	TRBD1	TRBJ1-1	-	TGTGCCAGCAGCTTGACAGGGGCGGGGGGAGCTTTCTTT	CASSLTGAGGAFF
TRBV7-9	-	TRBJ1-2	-	TGTGCCAGCAGCCCCACAGGCTTTGCACTCGGCTACACCTTC	CASSPTGFALGYTF
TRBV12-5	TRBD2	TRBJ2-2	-	TGTGCTAGTGGCCACCGACAGGGGGGTCTAGCGGGAGGGCCTGTTATCACCGGGGAGCTGTTTTTT	CASGHRQGGLAGGPVITGELFF
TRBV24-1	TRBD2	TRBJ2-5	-	TGTGCCACCAGTGAGGGGGGGGGACTGGCCCAAGAGACCCAGTACTTC	CATSEGGGLAQETQYF
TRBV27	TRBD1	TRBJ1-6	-	TGTGCCAGCAGTCCTGACAGGGGCCCAGATTCACCCCTCCACTTT	CASSPDRGPDSPLHF
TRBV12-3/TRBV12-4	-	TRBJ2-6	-	TGTGCCAGCAGCCAGGGGGGGGCCAACGTCCTGACTTTC	CASSQGGANVLTF
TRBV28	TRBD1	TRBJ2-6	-	TGTGCCAGCAGCCCAACCCTAACAGGGGACCCTGGGGCCAACGTCCTGACTTTC	CASSPTLTGDPGANVLTF
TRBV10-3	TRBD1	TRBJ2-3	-	TGTGCCATCAGCCGGGACAGGGGAACAGATACGCAGTATTTT	CAISRDRGTDTQYF
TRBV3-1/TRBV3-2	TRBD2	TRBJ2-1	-	TGTGCCAGCAGCCAAGCCATATGGGGACTAGCGGGAGGGCGGAACAATGAGCAGTTCTTC	CASSQAIWGLAGGRNNEQFF
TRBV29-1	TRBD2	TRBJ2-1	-	TGCAGCGTTGAAGCCGCCCAACGCGGGAGGGCCAGCAATGAGCAGTTCTTC	CSVEAAQRGRASNEQFF
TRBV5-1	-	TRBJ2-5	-	TGCGCCAGCAGCCCCCGGGGTGGCGGGGAGACCCAGTACTTC	CASSPRGGGETQYF
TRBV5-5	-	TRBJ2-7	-	TGTGCCAGCAGCTCCTTTGGGCAGGGAACCGAGCAGTACTTC	CASSSFGQGTEQYF
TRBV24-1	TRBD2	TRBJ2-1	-	TGTGCCACCAGTGACCTCGTCTCGGGGGGGGCGGGGAGTTACAATGAGCAGTTCTTC	CATSDLVSGGAGSYNEQFF
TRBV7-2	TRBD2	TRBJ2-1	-	TGTGCCAGCAGCTCACAGGGACTAGCGGGAGGCTTACAGTTCTTC	CASSSQGLAGGLQFF
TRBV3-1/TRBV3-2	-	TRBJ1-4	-	TGTGCCAGCAGCCAAGGAAGGGGCAAAACGAGTGAAAAACTGTTTTTT	CASSQGRGKTSEKLFF
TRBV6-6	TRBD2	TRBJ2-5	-	TGTGCCAGCACCCAGGGAGGGGAAGAGACCCAGTACTTC	CASTQGGEETQYF
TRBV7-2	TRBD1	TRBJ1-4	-	TGTGCCAGCAGCTTAGAAGGGGGACAGCTAAATGAAAAACTGTTTTTT	CASSLEGGQLNEKLFF